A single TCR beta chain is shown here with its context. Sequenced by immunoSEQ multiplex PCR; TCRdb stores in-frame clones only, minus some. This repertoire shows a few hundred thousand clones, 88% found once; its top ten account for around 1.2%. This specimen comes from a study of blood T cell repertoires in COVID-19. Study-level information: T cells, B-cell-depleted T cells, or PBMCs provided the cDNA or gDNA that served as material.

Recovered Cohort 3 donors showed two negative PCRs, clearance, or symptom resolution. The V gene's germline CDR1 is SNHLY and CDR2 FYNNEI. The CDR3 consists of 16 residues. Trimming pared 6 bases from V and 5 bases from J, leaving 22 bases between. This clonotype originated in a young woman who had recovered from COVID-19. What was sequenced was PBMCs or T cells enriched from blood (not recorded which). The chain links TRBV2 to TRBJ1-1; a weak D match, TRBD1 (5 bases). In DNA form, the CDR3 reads TGTGCCAGCAGCCGACAGATACTGAACACGGAAACTGAAGCTTTCTTT. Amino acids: CASSRQILNTETEAFF.